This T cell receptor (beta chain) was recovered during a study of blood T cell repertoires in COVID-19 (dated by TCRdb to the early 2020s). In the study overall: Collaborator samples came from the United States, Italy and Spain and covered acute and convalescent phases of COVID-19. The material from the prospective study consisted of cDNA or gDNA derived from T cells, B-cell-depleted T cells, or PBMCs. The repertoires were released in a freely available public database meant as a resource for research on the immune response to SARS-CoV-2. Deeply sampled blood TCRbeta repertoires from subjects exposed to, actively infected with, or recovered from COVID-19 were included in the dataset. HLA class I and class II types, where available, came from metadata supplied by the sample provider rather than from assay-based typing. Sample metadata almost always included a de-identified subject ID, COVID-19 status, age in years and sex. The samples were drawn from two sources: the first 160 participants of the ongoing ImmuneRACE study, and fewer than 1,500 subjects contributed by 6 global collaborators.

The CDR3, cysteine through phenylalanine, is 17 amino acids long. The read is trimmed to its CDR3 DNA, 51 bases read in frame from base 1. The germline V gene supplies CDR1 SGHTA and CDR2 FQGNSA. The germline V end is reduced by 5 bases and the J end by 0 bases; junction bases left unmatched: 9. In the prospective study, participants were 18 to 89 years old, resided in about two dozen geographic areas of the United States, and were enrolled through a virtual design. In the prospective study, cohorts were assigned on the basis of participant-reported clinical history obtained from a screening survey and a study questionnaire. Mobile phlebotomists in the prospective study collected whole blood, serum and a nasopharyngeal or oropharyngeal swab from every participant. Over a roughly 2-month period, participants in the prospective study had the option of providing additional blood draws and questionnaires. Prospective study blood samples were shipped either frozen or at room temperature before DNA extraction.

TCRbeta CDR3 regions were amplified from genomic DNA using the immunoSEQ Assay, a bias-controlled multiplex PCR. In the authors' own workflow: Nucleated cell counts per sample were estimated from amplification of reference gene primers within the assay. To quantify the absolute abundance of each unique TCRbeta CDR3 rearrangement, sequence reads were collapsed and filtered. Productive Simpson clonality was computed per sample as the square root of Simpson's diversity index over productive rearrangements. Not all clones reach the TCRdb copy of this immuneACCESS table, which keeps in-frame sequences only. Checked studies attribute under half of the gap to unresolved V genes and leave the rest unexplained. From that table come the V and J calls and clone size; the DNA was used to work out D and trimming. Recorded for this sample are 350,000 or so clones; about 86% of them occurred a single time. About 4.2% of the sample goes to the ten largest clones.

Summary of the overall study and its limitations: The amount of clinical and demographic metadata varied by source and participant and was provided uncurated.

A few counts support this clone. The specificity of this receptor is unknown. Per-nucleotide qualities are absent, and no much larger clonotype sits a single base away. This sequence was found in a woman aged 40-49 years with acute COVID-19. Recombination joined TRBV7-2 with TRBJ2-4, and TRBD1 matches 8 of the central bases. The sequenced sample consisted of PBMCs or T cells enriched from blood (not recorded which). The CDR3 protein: CASSPAGGGAAKNIQYF. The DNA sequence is TGTGCCAGCAGCCCCGCAGGGGGCGGGGCAGCCAAAAACATTCAGTACTTC.